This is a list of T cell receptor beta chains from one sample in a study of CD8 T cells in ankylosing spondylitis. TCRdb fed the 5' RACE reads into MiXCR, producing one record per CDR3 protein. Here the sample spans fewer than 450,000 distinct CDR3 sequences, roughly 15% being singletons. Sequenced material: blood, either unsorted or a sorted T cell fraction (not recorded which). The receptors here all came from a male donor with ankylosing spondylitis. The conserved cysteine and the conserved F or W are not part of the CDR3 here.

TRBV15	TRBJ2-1	ATSRVSGSYNEQF
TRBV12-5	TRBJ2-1	ASGSARPYPHEQF
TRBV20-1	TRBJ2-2	SARGVSGSANTGELF
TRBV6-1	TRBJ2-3	ASSIGPHGTTDTQY
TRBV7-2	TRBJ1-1	ASSFGGVDTEAF
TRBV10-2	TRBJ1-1	ASSERTGNTEAF
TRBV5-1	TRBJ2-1	ASSFGQLFDEQF
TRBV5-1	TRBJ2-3	ASSLYGRGATDTQY
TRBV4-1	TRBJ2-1	ASSQDLGGIKYNEQF
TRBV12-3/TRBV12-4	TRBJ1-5	ASSSTPRTENQPQH
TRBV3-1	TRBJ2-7	ASSQEGGTSGVLQY
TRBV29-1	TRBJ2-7	SVEGFSGRGDEQY
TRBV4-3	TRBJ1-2	ASSQEKDPWYGYT
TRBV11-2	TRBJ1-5	ASSEGTYSNQPQH
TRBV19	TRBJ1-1	ASSIRAMRGGMNTEAF
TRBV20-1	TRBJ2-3	SAGAGRSTDTQY
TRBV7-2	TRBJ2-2	ASSEDINLGELF
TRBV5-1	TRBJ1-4	ASSVTGAEKLF
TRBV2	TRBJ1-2	ASSGVDYGYT
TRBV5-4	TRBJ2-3	ASSFTSGRSVGADTQY
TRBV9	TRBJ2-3	ASSSPRSGGDTQY
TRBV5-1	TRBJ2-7	ASSTPAQGNEQY
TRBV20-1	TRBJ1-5	SARPFDKGNQPQH
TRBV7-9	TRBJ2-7	ASSFGGSVREQY
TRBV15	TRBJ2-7	ATSSRSGEQY
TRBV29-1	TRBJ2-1	SAVGGRGVGEQF
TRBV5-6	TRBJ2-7	ASSLDERYEQY
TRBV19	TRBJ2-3	ASSITSGGRDTQY
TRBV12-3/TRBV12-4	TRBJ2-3	ASSLYGTSGTDTQY
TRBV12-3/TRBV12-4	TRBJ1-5	ASSQQGRAGQPQH
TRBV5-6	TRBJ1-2	ASSRGIKSGYT
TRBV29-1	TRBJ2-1	SVRRGGYNEQF
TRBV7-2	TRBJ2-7	ASSLAGRGTSYEQY
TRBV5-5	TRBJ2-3	ASSRRGLAVSTDTQY
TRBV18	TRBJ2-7	ASSHPDRREQY
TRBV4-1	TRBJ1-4	ASSQDRGQGARTNEKLF
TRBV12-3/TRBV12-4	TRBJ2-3	ASSLDTRTAPSTDTQY
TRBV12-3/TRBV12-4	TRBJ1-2	ASSLADRWERGYT
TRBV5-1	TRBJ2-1	ASSFSGPIYNEQF
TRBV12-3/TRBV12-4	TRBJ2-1	ASSPGLLATNEQF
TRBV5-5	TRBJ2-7	ASSQGHPYEQY
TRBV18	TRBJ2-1	ASSPASGKVSYNEQF
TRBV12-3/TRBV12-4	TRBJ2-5	PSGERGGVKTQY
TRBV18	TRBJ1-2	ASSPLEGSYGYT
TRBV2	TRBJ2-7	ASNWTGDRDEQY
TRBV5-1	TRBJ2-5	ASSRREQGLTQY
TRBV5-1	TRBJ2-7	ASSIRLKRGENYEQY
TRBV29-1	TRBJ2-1	SVEFRGVVKEQF
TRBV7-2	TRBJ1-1	ASSSSYAEAF
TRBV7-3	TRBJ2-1	ASSSKGGTGYNEQF
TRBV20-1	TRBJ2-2	SAPLWRESRGELF